This entry features one TCR beta chain sequence. Authors' processing steps: By means of reference gene primer amplification, nucleated cell counts were estimated. Libraries were prepared by immunoSEQ multiplex PCR; TCRdb keeps only in-frame clonotypes and omits some of them. V, J and clone size are those of that table, while D and trimming were read from the DNA. Seen here are around 300,000 clones, 80% to 90% observed once, and the top ten hold approximately 11%. V lost 0 bases to trimming and J lost 7 bases, with 12 bases between them. The germline gives CDR1 MNHEY, CDR2 SVGAGI. The CDR3 sequence is 15 residues long. The entry originates in a study of blood T cell repertoires in COVID-19. At the level of the study: Collection of acute and convalescent COVID-19 samples took place in the United States, Italy and Spain. The analysed material was cDNA or gDNA that came from T cells, B-cell-depleted T cells, or PBMCs.

The receptor was isolated from a woman in her 70s with acute or convalescent COVID-19. The sample was peripheral blood. This chain uses TRBV6-5 with TRBJ1-4; weak D call: TRBD1 (5 bases). For the CDR3, the DNA is TGTGCCAGCAGTTACTCCGGGGGATTGACTGAAAAACTGTTTTTT. Translating gives CASSYSGGLTEKLFF.